This T cell receptor (beta chain) was captured by sequencing in a study of T cells in Graves' hyperthyroidism and ophthalmopathy. It was RNA transcripts that yielded the amplified TCR beta CDR3 regions. First-round RT-PCR with HTBI primers amplified the TCR CDR3 region. TCRdb reanalysed the multiplex PCR reads using MiXCR and keeps one entry per CDR3 protein. Of about 300,000 distinct CDR3 sequences listed, about an eighth are singletons. Points from the study as a whole: The model identified upcoming ophthalmopathy a median about 6.5 months ahead of onset.

The table lists this clonotype with many counts. Its antigen is undetermined. The length of the CDR3 is 14 residues. Trimming left V 6 bases short and J 3 bases short, with 12 bases between. This TCR was recovered from a woman aged 25 to 45 with Graves' hyperthyroidism that later progressed to Graves' ophthalmopathy. J is TRBJ1-3 and V is TRBV12-3 or TRBV12-4; TRBD1 might be the D (5 bases). The sample consisted of blood. CDR3 protein: CASRPRGSGNTIYF. The CDR3, as DNA: TGTGCCAGCAGACCGAGGGGAAGTGGAAACACCATATATTTT.